The rows below give T cell receptor beta chains drawn from one sample of a study of T-cell reconstitution after alpha-beta-depleted transplantation in children. TCRdb independently ran MiXCR on the PCR reads; one entry per CDR3 protein. The data hold hundreds of thousands of distinct CDR3 sequences, with approximately 15% observed a single time. The material was PBMCs from the stem cell graft donor, obtained from the stem cell graft. The source is a human donor who donated a stem cell graft to a child with acute myeloid leukemia. Each CDR3 is given without its conserved first and last residue. Each record gives: V gene, clone size, J gene, CDR3 protein. Rows may omit the clone size; those that give it use once, few, many or a size class.

>TRBV24-1|many|TRBJ2-1
ATSDPGDEQF
>TRBV15|-|TRBJ2-1
ATSRDRQGLYNEQF
>TRBV20-1|many|TRBJ2-4
SARDLLAKNIQY
>TRBV15|many|TRBJ2-5
ATSLRLAQETQY
>TRBV4-2|-|TRBJ1-4
ASSPTGENEKLF
>TRBV4-1|-|TRBJ1-5
ASSQFDRGKSNQPQH
>TRBV5-1|-|TRBJ2-7
ASRNEPISYEQY
>TRBV15|few|TRBJ1-5
ATSGGPNSNQPQH
>TRBV29-1|many|TRBJ1-1
SAEGQGGVNTEAF
>TRBV20-1|many|TRBJ2-3
SATRNRGGSTDTQY
>TRBV13|many|TRBJ2-7
ASRRLGGYEQY
>TRBV20-1|many|TRBJ2-5
SAPSRGPGGETQY
>TRBV12-3/TRBV12-4|many|TRBJ2-2
AMSGSNTGELF
>TRBV5-1|many|TRBJ1-1
ASSLTGSHAMNTEAF
>TRBV20-1|many|TRBJ1-5
SAPGGANQPQH
>TRBV29-1|many|TRBJ2-1
SVEYAGNEQF
>TRBV20-1|few|TRBJ1-1
SAEGAGNTEAF
>TRBV12-3/TRBV12-4|few|TRBJ2-3
ASSFRQEKPDTQY
>TRBV27|few|TRBJ1-5
ASSSSRGREGNQPQH
>TRBV12-3/TRBV12-4|many|TRBJ2-5
ASSSGLAGTETQY
>TRBV6-1|-|TRBJ1-1
ASSEEQGWAEAF
>TRBV7-9|-|TRBJ2-2
ASSLAHRGDTGELF
>TRBV5-6|-|TRBJ2-1
ASSSITAWVGSDEQF
>TRBV7-2|many|TRBJ2-2
ASSPRGGANTGELF
>TRBV20-1|many|TRBJ2-1
RTSGRLSYNEQF
>TRBV13|few|TRBJ2-7
ASTSLRSTLQHEQY